Listed below are T cell receptor beta chains from one sample, sequenced in a study of Ad26.COV2.S vaccination and SARS-CoV-2 variants. Repertoires were generated with immunoSEQ multiplex PCR, while TCRdb's copy carries only in-frame clones and drops some. Found here are 300,000 to 400,000 clones, around four fifths of them singletons; the top ten hold 2.1%. The sequencing used peripheral blood, collected in a trial of Ad26.COV2.S vaccine versus placebo. The source of these receptors is a person between 18 and 59 years old who received the Ad26.COV2.S COVID-19 vaccine or a placebo. The CDR3 runs from the conserved cysteine through the conserved F or W. D genes are given only for firm matches. Rows give clone size only sometimes, using once, few, many, or a class for an expanded clone.

D: TRBD2
size: NA
J: TRBJ2-3
V: TRBV27
CDR3: CASRRLAGGTDTQYF
DNA: TGTGCCAGCAGAAGACTAGCGGGGGGCACAGATACGCAGTATTTT

D: TRBD1
size: NA
J: TRBJ2-2
V: TRBV5-1
CDR3: CASSLSAGGDTGELFF
DNA: TGCGCCAGCAGCTTGAGCGCAGGGGGCGACACCGGGGAGCTGTTTTTT

D: NA
size: NA
J: TRBJ2-3
V: TRBV11-3
CDR3: CASSLEMVGGRMDTQYF
DNA: TGTGCCAGCAGCTTAGAAATGGTTGGGGGGCGCATGGATACGCAGTATTTT

D: TRBD2
size: NA
J: TRBJ2-3
V: TRBV30
CDR3: CAWSHIAGGPDTQYF
DNA: TGTGCCTGGAGTCATATAGCGGGGGGCCCAGATACGCAGTATTTT

D: NA
size: NA
J: TRBJ1-5
V: TRBV23-1
CDR3: CASSQPRLPSGVEQAPQHF
DNA: TGCGCCAGCAGTCAACCACGCTTACCGTCGGGAGTAGAACAAGCGCCCCAGCATTTT

D: NA
size: NA
J: TRBJ1-2
V: TRBV6-2/TRBV6-3
CDR3: CASSYFRTASYGYTF
DNA: TGTGCCAGCAGTTACTTTAGGACAGCTTCTTATGGCTACACCTTC

D: TRBD2
size: NA
J: TRBJ2-3
V: TRBV7-3
CDR3: CASSPLAGGPDTQYF
DNA: TGTGCCAGCAGCCCTTTAGCGGGGGGGCCGGATACGCAGTATTTT

D: NA
size: NA
J: TRBJ1-5
V: TRBV28
CDR3: CASRQRVSNQPQHF
DNA: TGTGCCAGCAGACAGAGGGTTAGCAATCAGCCCCAGCATTTT

D: NA
size: NA
J: TRBJ2-3
V: TRBV15
CDR3: CATSRNLDTQYF
DNA: TGTGCCACCAGCAGAAACTTGGATACGCAGTATTTT

D: TRBD1
size: NA
J: TRBJ1-2
V: TRBV28
CDR3: CASSTGDYGYTF
DNA: TGTGCCAGCAGTACAGGGGATTATGGCTACACCTTC

D: NA
size: NA
J: TRBJ2-5
V: TRBV6-5
CDR3: CASSRQSLQETQYF
DNA: TGTGCCAGCAGTAGACAAAGTCTACAAGAGACCCAGTACTTC

D: NA
size: NA
J: TRBJ2-7
V: TRBV9
CDR3: CASSEAGFSYEQYF
DNA: TGTGCCAGCAGCGAGGCGGGGTTCTCCTACGAGCAGTACTTC

D: NA
size: NA
J: TRBJ2-7
V: TRBV29-1
CDR3: CSVEAPRTDFMSSEQYF
DNA: TGCAGCGTTGAAGCCCCCCGGACGGACTTTATGTCTTCCGAGCAGTACTTC

D: TRBD2
size: NA
J: TRBJ2-7
V: TRBV5-1
CDR3: CASSLGPIRDYLYEQYF
DNA: TGCGCCAGCAGCTTGGGGCCGATCCGGGACTACCTATACGAGCAGTACTTC

D: NA
size: few
J: TRBJ2-7
V: TRBV11-2
CDR3: CASSGERLHQYF
DNA: TGTGCCAGCAGCGGAGAGCGGCTCCACCAGTACTTC

D: NA
size: NA
J: TRBJ1-1
V: TRBV6-5
CDR3: CASSYPPEGTEAFF
DNA: TGTGCCAGCAGTTACCCCCCCGAGGGCACTGAAGCTTTCTTT

D: TRBD1
size: NA
J: TRBJ1-1
V: TRBV6-5
CDR3: CASSSPGGTEAFF
DNA: TGTGCCAGCAGTTCGCCAGGGGGCACTGAAGCTTTCTTT

D: NA
size: NA
J: TRBJ1-5
V: TRBV19
CDR3: CASSRQVDQPQHF
DNA: TGTGCCAGTAGTCGACAGGTGGATCAGCCCCAGCATTTT

D: NA
size: NA
J: TRBJ1-1
V: TRBV19
CDR3: CASSIGTLGGTEAFF
DNA: TGTGCCAGTAGTATAGGGACTCTCGGCGGGACTGAAGCTTTCTTT

D: NA
size: once
J: TRBJ1-6
V: TRBV10-3
CDR3: CAISESKPGYSPLHF
DNA: TGTGCCATCAGTGAGTCCAAACCAGGGTACTCACCCCTCCACTTT

D: NA
size: NA
J: TRBJ2-3
V: TRBV6-4
CDR3: CASSDRGQSDTQYF
DNA: TGTGCCAGCAGTGATCGGGGGCAATCAGATACGCAGTATTTT

D: TRBD2
size: NA
J: TRBJ2-5
V: TRBV14
CDR3: CASSQRGAFQETQYF
DNA: TGTGCCAGCAGCCAGCGGGGGGCCTTCCAAGAGACCCAGTACTTC

D: NA
size: NA
J: TRBJ2-5
V: TRBV9
CDR3: CASSVGGGPNQETQYF
DNA: TGTGCCAGCAGCGTAGGTGGGGGACCAAACCAAGAGACCCAGTACTTC

D: TRBD1
size: NA
J: TRBJ1-2
V: TRBV20-1
CDR3: CSGGRTYGYTF
DNA: TGTTCAGGGGGAAGAACTTATGGCTACACCTTC

D: NA
size: NA
J: TRBJ1-5
V: TRBV19
CDR3: CASWDGANQPQHF
DNA: TGTGCCAGTTGGGACGGGGCCAATCAGCCCCAGCATTTT

D: NA
size: NA
J: TRBJ2-1
V: TRBV7-3
CDR3: CASSPPQSNEQFF
DNA: TGTGCCAGCAGCCCCCCACAGAGCAATGAGCAGTTCTTC

D: NA
size: NA
J: TRBJ2-1
V: TRBV28
CDR3: CASSPSLSSYNEQFF
DNA: TGTGCCAGCAGTCCTAGCTTAAGCTCCTACAATGAGCAGTTCTTC

D: TRBD1
size: NA
J: TRBJ2-1
V: TRBV6-5
CDR3: CASIARDRGYNEQFF
DNA: TGTGCCAGCATTGCAAGAGACAGGGGTTACAATGAGCAGTTCTTC

D: TRBD1
size: NA
J: TRBJ1-6
V: TRBV9
CDR3: CASSPADRVPLHF
DNA: TGTGCCAGCAGCCCCGCGGACAGGGTTCCCCTCCACTTT

D: TRBD1
size: once
J: TRBJ2-7
V: TRBV5-1
CDR3: CASSLAGGQDLENYEQYF
DNA: TGCGCCAGCAGCTTGGCCGGGGGACAGGATCTGGAAAACTACGAGCAGTACTTC

D: TRBD1
size: NA
J: TRBJ2-5
V: TRBV10-3
CDR3: CAISGGQPLQETQYF
DNA: TGTGCCATCAGTGGGGGACAGCCACTTCAAGAGACCCAGTACTTC

D: NA
size: NA
J: TRBJ1-1
V: TRBV18
CDR3: CASSPNRDTEAFF
DNA: TGTGCCAGCTCACCCAACAGGGACACTGAAGCTTTCTTT

D: NA
size: few
J: TRBJ1-5
V: TRBV12-3/TRBV12-4
CDR3: CASSTATQPQHF
DNA: TGTGCCAGCAGTACAGCGACTCAGCCCCAGCATTTT

D: NA
size: NA
J: TRBJ1-2
V: TRBV9
CDR3: CASSVDQGIYGYTF
DNA: TGTGCCAGCAGCGTAGATCAAGGTATCTATGGCTACACCTTC

D: TRBD1
size: NA
J: TRBJ1-1
V: TRBV29-1
CDR3: CSADRGLTEAFF
DNA: TGCAGCGCGGACAGGGGGCTTACTGAAGCTTTCTTT

D: NA
size: NA
J: TRBJ1-1
V: TRBV3-1/TRBV3-2
CDR3: CASSQGTDITEAFF
DNA: TGTGCCAGCAGCCAAGGGACAGATATCACTGAAGCTTTCTTT

D: TRBD1
size: NA
J: TRBJ2-2
V: TRBV19
CDR3: CATSGTGNTGELFF
DNA: TGTGCCACGTCCGGGACAGGGAACACCGGGGAGCTGTTTTTT

D: NA
size: NA
J: TRBJ1-5
V: TRBV5-1
CDR3: CASSPRGNQPQHF
DNA: TGCGCCAGCAGCCCCAGAGGGAATCAGCCCCAGCATTTT

D: NA
size: NA
J: TRBJ1-1
V: TRBV5-1
CDR3: CASSRDTPIEAFF
DNA: TGCGCCAGCAGCCGGGACACCCCTATTGAAGCTTTCTTT

D: NA
size: NA
J: TRBJ2-2
V: TRBV7-3
CDR3: CASSLDFGGTGELFF
DNA: TGTGCCAGCAGCTTAGATTTCGGGGGCACCGGGGAGCTGTTTTTT

D: TRBD1
size: once
J: TRBJ1-6
V: TRBV6-6
CDR3: CASGKEGQFYNSPLHF
DNA: TGTGCCAGCGGGAAAGAGGGACAGTTTTATAATTCACCCCTCCACTTT

D: NA
size: NA
J: TRBJ2-1
V: TRBV28
CDR3: CASSYTPLKMNEQFF
DNA: TGTGCCAGCAGCTATACGCCTTTGAAGATGAATGAGCAGTTCTTC

D: NA
size: NA
J: TRBJ1-6
V: TRBV10-3
CDR3: CATYTGTENSPLHF
DNA: TGTGCCACTTACACCGGGACCGAGAATTCACCCCTCCACTTT

D: TRBD1
size: few
J: TRBJ1-2
V: TRBV5-6
CDR3: CASSGTDWDYGYTF
DNA: TGTGCCAGCAGCGGGACAGATTGGGACTATGGCTACACCTTC

D: TRBD2
size: NA
J: TRBJ2-1
V: TRBV5-1
CDR3: CASSPRTSGVDNEQFF
DNA: TGCGCCAGCAGCCCCCGGACTAGCGGGGTTGACAATGAGCAGTTCTTC

D: NA
size: NA
J: TRBJ2-3
V: TRBV19
CDR3: CASSPGARTDTQYF
DNA: TGTGCCAGTAGTCCAGGGGCCCGCACAGATACGCAGTATTTT

D: TRBD1
size: NA
J: TRBJ2-5
V: TRBV13
CDR3: CASSLGPIPGQGGGTQYF
DNA: TGTGCCAGCAGCTTAGGCCCCATCCCCGGACAGGGGGGTGGGACCCAGTACTTC

D: NA
size: NA
J: TRBJ1-6
V: TRBV7-3
CDR3: CASSLTSHPDSPLHF
DNA: TGTGCCAGCAGCTTAACGAGCCACCCTGATTCACCCCTCCACTTT

D: TRBD1
size: NA
J: TRBJ1-4
V: TRBV5-1
CDR3: CASRTVGTGVEKLFF
DNA: TGCGCCAGCAGGACGGTCGGGACAGGGGTCGAAAAACTGTTTTTT

D: TRBD1
size: NA
J: TRBJ2-7
V: TRBV19
CDR3: CASKRQGDHEQYF
DNA: TGTGCCAGTAAAAGACAGGGGGACCACGAGCAGTACTTC

D: TRBD1
size: NA
J: TRBJ1-2
V: TRBV14
CDR3: CASSRISGQGFGYGYTF
DNA: TGTGCCAGCAGCCGGATTTCGGGACAGGGATTTGGCTATGGCTACACCTTC

D: TRBD1
size: NA
J: TRBJ1-4
V: TRBV3-1/TRBV3-2
CDR3: CASSQVWTGEKLFF
DNA: TGTGCCAGCAGCCAAGTTTGGACAGGGGAAAAACTGTTTTTT

D: NA
size: NA
J: TRBJ1-1
V: TRBV29-1
CDR3: CSVEFGGAFF
DNA: TGCAGCGTTGAGTTCGGGGGAGCTTTCTTT

D: NA
size: NA
J: TRBJ1-5
V: TRBV2
CDR3: CASSEQQAAPQHF
DNA: TGTGCCAGCAGTGAACAGCAGGCCGCACCCCAGCATTTT

D: NA
size: NA
J: TRBJ1-3
V: TRBV12-3/TRBV12-4
CDR3: CASSLRGGDTIYF
DNA: TGTGCCAGCAGTTTAAGGGGAGGAGACACCATATATTTT

D: TRBD1
size: NA
J: TRBJ2-1
V: TRBV14
CDR3: CASSRYRGNSYNEQFF
DNA: TGTGCCAGCAGCCGATACAGGGGCAACTCCTACAATGAGCAGTTCTTC

D: TRBD1
size: NA
J: TRBJ2-7
V: TRBV2
CDR3: CASRKDRGGSYEQYF
DNA: TGTGCCAGCAGAAAGGACAGGGGGGGTTCCTACGAGCAGTACTTC

D: NA
size: NA
J: TRBJ1-2
V: TRBV28
CDR3: CASSSSGGLYGYTF
DNA: TGTGCCAGCAGCTCATCAGGAGGGCTCTATGGCTACACCTTC

D: NA
size: NA
J: TRBJ1-1
V: TRBV6-5
CDR3: CASSSVVGYTEAFF
DNA: TGTGCCAGCAGTTCAGTGGTTGGGTACACTGAAGCTTTCTTT

D: NA
size: NA
J: TRBJ1-1
V: TRBV7-9
CDR3: CASSLGSAMNTEAFF
DNA: TGTGCCAGCAGCTTAGGGTCAGCTATGAACACTGAAGCTTTCTTT